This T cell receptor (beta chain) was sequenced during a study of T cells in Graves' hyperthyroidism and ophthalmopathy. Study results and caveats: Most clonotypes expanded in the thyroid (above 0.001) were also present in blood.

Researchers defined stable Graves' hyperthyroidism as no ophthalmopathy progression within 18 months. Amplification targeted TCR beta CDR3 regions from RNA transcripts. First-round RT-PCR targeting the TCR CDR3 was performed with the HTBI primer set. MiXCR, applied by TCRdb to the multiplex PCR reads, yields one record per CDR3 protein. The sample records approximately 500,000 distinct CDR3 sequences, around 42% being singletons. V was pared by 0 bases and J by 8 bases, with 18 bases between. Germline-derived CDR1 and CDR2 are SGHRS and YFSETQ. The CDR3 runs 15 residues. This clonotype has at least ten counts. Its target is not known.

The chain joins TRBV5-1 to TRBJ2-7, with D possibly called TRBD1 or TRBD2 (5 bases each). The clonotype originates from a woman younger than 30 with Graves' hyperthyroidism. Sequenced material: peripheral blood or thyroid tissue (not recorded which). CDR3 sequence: CASSLDFGVGAKQYF. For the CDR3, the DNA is TGCGCCAGCAGCTTGGATTTCGGGGTTGGGGCTAAGCAGTACTTC.